Sequencing of this T cell receptor (beta chain) was carried out in a study of blood T cell repertoires in COVID-19. Background on the study: T cells, B-cell-depleted T cells, or PBMCs provided the cDNA or gDNA that served as material.

There are 14 residues in the CDR3. Per germline, CDR1 LNHDA and CDR2 SQIVND (reference sequence). Unmatched junction bases numbered 10, after V lost 8 bases and J lost 6 bases. Original analysis: For nucleated cells, counts were estimated from reference gene primer amplification. Data came from immunoSEQ multiplex PCR; TCRdb stores just in-frame clones and leaves some out. V and J calls and clone size follow that table, whereas D and trimming were derived from the DNA. The sample has some 340,000 clones, 90% seen once; the top ten hold 3.9%. Individuals drawn from approximately 26 US areas were about 18 to 90 years old. A COVID-19 case was met by exposed participants within 2 weeks before study entry.

The chain employs TRBV19 and TRBJ1-1; the match to TRBD1 covers 9 bases. This TCR was recovered from a woman in her twenties or thirties who had been exposed to COVID-19. Sequenced sample: PBMCs or T cells enriched from blood (not recorded which). The CDR3 reads CASGQQGANSEAFF. The CDR3, as DNA: TGTGCCAGTGGGCAACAGGGGGCGAATTCTGAAGCTTTCTTT.